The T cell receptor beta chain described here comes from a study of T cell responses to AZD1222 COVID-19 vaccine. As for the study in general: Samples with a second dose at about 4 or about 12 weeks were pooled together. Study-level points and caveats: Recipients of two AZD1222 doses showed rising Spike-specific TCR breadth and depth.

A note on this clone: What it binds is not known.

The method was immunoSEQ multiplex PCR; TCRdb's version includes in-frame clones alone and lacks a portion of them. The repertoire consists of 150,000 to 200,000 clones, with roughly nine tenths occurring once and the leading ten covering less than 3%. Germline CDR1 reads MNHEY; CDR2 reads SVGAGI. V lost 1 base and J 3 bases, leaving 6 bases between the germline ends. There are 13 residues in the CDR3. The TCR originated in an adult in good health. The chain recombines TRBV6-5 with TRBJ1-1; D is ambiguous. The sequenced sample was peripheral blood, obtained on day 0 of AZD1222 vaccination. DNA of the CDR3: TGTGCCAGCAGTTACTTTGGAGACACTGAAGCTTTCTTT. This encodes CASSYFGDTEAFF.